The clone carrying this TCR beta chain has just a few counts. The source of the sample is a study of blood T cell repertoires in COVID-19. Germline V lookup: CDR1 SGDLS, CDR2 YYNGEE. J was trimmed by 2 bases and V by 0 bases; bases with no gene match: 5. This CDR3 is built from 15 residues. Profiling relied on immunoSEQ multiplex PCR, and the TCRdb table lists in-frame clones only, not all of them. The sample contains tens of thousands of clones, 65% to 70% of which appear only once. The sample was peripheral blood. This rearrangement joins TRBV9 to TRBJ2-7; 7 bases are a match to TRBD1. This sequence originates from a human donor in a cohort sampled during active COVID-19. CDR3 coding DNA: TGTGCCAGCAGCGTAGCTGTAGGACAGGCCTACGAGCAGTACTTC. This gives the protein CASSVAVGQAYEQYF.